This T cell receptor (beta chain) emerged from a study of STAT5B mutations in CD4+ large granular lymphocyte leukemia. CDR3 length: 13 residues. V was pared by 2 bases and J by 7 bases, with 9 bases between. The germline V gene has CDR1 SGHTA and CDR2 FQGNSA. Study-wide results and caveats: Higher CD4+ than CD8+ T-LGLL clonality might reflect small sample size.

A note on this clone: Its matching antigen is unknown.

The method was immunoSEQ multiplex PCR; TCRdb's version includes in-frame clones alone and lacks a portion of them. The sample carries fewer than 35,000 clones, approximately 69% recorded once. Specimen: CD4+ T cells from blood buffy coats. The sequence was obtained from a human donor in good health. This sequence joins TRBV7-2 and TRBJ1-5; D gene uncertain. The CDR3 DNA reads as TGTGCCAGCAGCTTAAGAGGGAAACAGCCCCAGCATTTT. Its protein is CASSLRGKQPQHF. Looking up the rest from reference TRBV7-2 and TRBJ1-5 gives the full variable domain: GAGVSQSPSNKVTEKGKDVELRCDPISGHTALYWYRQSLGQGLEFLIYFQGNSAPDKSGLPSDRFSAERTGGSVSTLTIQRTQQEDSAVYLCASSLRGKQPQHFGDGTRLSIL.